One and the same sample provided the 17 T cell receptor beta chains below, sequenced in a study of CD8+ T cells in alopecia areata. Treatment meaning: oral pan-JAK inhibitor, 5-10 mg twice daily. Following RNA extraction, reverse transcription yielded cDNA that acted as the sequencing template. Sequenced by immunoSEQ multiplex PCR; TCRdb stores in-frame clones only, minus some. The sample lists hundreds of thousands of clones; 60% were seen once. The input for sequencing was CD4+ T cells sorted from blood, taken around week 54, from a patient treated with tofacitinib. The receptors derive from a human donor with alopecia areata.

This chain connects TRBV6-5 to TRBJ2-3, with D perhaps matching TRBD2 (6 bases). Trimming stripped 7 bases from V and 2 bases from J, with 16 bases between. Germline V gives CDR1 MNHEY, CDR2 SVGAGI. This CDR3 spans 15 amino acids. The CDR3 loop is CASIPWAGNTDTQYF. CDR3 sequence (DNA): TGTGCCAGCATACCGTGGGCGGGGAACACAGATACGCAGTATTTT.

This clone was picked up one time. The gene calls are TRBV7-6 and TRBJ1-6, with 7 positions matching TRBD1. CDR3 length: 16 residues. V lost 3 bases and J lost 10; bases outside the gene matches: 12. Germline V gene sequence: CDR1 SGHVS, CDR2 FNYEAQ. CDR3 DNA: TGTGCCAGCAGCTTGAGGAGACAGGGCCGGGGGTCACCCCTCCACTTT. It encodes CASSLRRQGRGSPLHF.

Only a few counts were recorded for this clone. The CDR3 here is CASSVAPRIGVNEQYF. The CDR3 DNA sequence: TGTGCCAGCAGCGTAGCCCCCCGGATAGGGGTCAACGAGCAGTACTTC. The chain couples TRBV9 to TRBJ2-7, with D possibly being TRBD1 (5 bases). V lost 0 bases to trimming and J lost 5 bases, with 18 bases between them. The CDR3 is 16 residues long. Germline assignment: CDR1 SGDLS and CDR2 YYNGEE.

J is TRBJ2-3 and V is TRBV29-1; D gene unclear. Germline V gene lookup returns CDR1 SQVTM and CDR2 ANQGSEA. CDR3 size: 12 residues. V shed 4 bases and J shed 5 bases, with 10 bases lying between them. The CDR3 DNA sequence: TGCAGCGTTGTCTACCCCGTAGATACGCAGTATTTT. As protein: CSVVYPVDTQYF.

The chain combines TRBV4-3 with TRBJ2-3; D uncertain. CDR3 length: 15 residues. Germline CDR1 and CDR2: LGHNA and YSLEER. Trimming cost V 0 bases and J 1 base, with 8 bases left between them. In DNA, the CDR3 is TGCGCCAGCAGCCAAGAGGGGTCGGGCACAGATACGCAGTATTTT. Its protein product is CASSQEGSGTDTQYF.

The chain recombines TRBV27 with TRBJ2-7, with 12 bases fitting TRBD2. The V and J ends lost 6 bases and 4 bases, in that order; junction bases with no gene match: 10. The CDR3 extends over 16 amino acids. Germline CDR1 reads MNHEY; CDR2 reads SMNVEV (reference sequence). CDR3 sequence reads: CASRPTSGRFFYEQYF. DNA of the CDR3: TGTGCCAGCAGGCCGACTAGCGGGAGATTTTTTTACGAGCAGTACTTC.

This chain joins TRBV23-1 and TRBJ1-2; D may be TRBD1 (6 bases). TRBV23-1 belongs to the ORF category, with a function that is uncertain. This CDR3 is built from 16 residues. The V end was cut by 2 bases, the J end by 8 bases, with 21 bases between. DNA of the CDR3: TGCGCCAGCAGTCAACCCCCAGGACAGCCTCGGGAAGGCTACACCTTC. It specifies CASSQPPGQPREGYTF.

The table lists this clone with a few counts. J is TRBJ1-6 and V is TRBV15, with D possibly TRBD1 on 5 matching bases. Germline V CDR1 and CDR2: LNHNV, YYDKDF (reference sequence). The CDR3 has 14 amino acids. V was cut by 0 bases and J by 9 bases, with 9 bases left in between. The CDR3 region has the DNA TGTGCCACCAGCAGAGAGGGGGTTACTTCACCCCTCCACTTT. Translated, it gives CATSREGVTSPLHF.

This clone was found once. The gene calls are TRBV9 and TRBJ2-7; no clear D. The CDR3 runs 13 residues. Germline CDR1 and CDR2: SGDLS and YYNGEE. V was clipped by 3 bases and J by 3 bases, with 10 bases between them. The CDR3: CASSANGRYEQYF. The CDR3 DNA sequence: TGTGCCAGCAGCGCAAATGGGCGCTACGAGCAGTACTTC.

Only a few counts were recorded for this clone. This chain connects TRBV2 to TRBJ2-7; D is undetermined. The ends were cut back, 1 base at V and 0 bases at J, with 7 bases in the middle. Germline CDR1 and CDR2: SNHLY and FYNNEI. This CDR3 region has 14 residues. CDR3: CASSEVRISYEQYF. The CDR3 coding sequence is TGTGCCAGCAGTGAAGTCAGGATCTCCTACGAGCAGTACTTC. Full variable domain (rest looked up from reference TRBV2 and TRBJ2-7): EPEVTQTPSHQVTQMGQEVILRCVPISNHLYFYWYRQILGQKVEFLVSFYNNEISEKSEIFDDQFSVERPDGSNFTLKIRSTKLEDSAMYFCASSEVRISYEQYFGPGTRLTVT.

The chain links TRBV7-6 to TRBJ2-2; a weak D match, TRBD1 (6 bases). V was shortened by 10 bases and J by 6 bases, with 15 bases between the two germline ends. Germline V gives CDR1 SGHVS, CDR2 FNYEAQ. The CDR3 sequence is 13 residues long. CDR3 nucleotides: TGTGCCACCTTACAGGGTTTGGCCGGGGAGCTGTTTTTT. As protein: CATLQGLAGELFF.

This sequence joins TRBV2 and TRBJ1-1, with D hard to call. CDR1 SNHLY and CDR2 FYNNEI come from the germline V gene. V lost 1 base and J 5 bases, leaving 11 bases between the germline ends. The CDR3 length is 14 residues. The CDR3 DNA reads as TGTGCCAGCAGTGAAGATAGGATGAGGACTGAAGCTTTCTTT. Translation gives CASSEDRMRTEAFF.

The V call is TRBV6-5, the J call TRBJ2-3, with TRBD2 matching over 11 bases. V gave up 0 bases and J gave up 11 bases; unmatched junction bases: 1. The CDR3 sequence is 13 residues long. The V gene's germline CDR1 is MNHEY and CDR2 SVGAGI. The CDR3, as DNA: TGTGCCAGCAGTTACTCTGGGACTAGCGGGCAGTATTTT. Residues: CASSYSGTSGQYF.

This chain joins TRBV7-9 and TRBJ2-7; 11 bases are a match to TRBD2. This CDR3 contains 17 residues. J lost 3 bases, V lost 2 bases, and 9 bases had no gene match. Germline CDR1 SEHNR, CDR2 FQNEAQ (reference sequence). CDR3 residues: CASSLSSGGPTHYEQYF. CDR3 DNA sequence: TGTGCCAGCAGCTTATCTAGCGGGGGGCCGACCCACTACGAGCAGTACTTC. Full variable domain (remainder filled in from reference TRBV7-9 and TRBJ2-7): DTGVSQNPRHKITKRGQNVTFRCDPISEHNRLYWYRQTLGQGPEFLTYFQNEAQLEKSRLLSDRFSAERPKGSFSTLEIQRTEQGDSAMYLCASSLSSGGPTHYEQYFGPGTRLTVT.

This clone has just one count. V usage is TRBV9 and J usage is TRBJ1-6; D gene uncertain. Trimming removed 0 bases at V and 8 bases at J, with 9 bases between. In germline, CDR1 is SGDLS, CDR2 YYNGEE. The CDR3 extends over 14 amino acids. The DNA for the CDR3 is TGTGCCAGCAGCGTAGTAGGTCGTGATTCACCCCTCCACTTT. It translates to CASSVVGRDSPLHF.

This clone came up a few times. Other DNA sequences in the sample encode the same CDR3. The chain combines TRBV29-1 with TRBJ2-3; perhaps TRBD1 as D (6 bases). The CDR3 loop spans 13 amino acids. Germline V CDR1 and CDR2: SQVTM, ANQGSEA. The germline V and J ends were trimmed by 5 bases and 3 bases, with 12 bases remaining between them. The CDR3 spells CSVRQGSTDTQYF. CDR3 nucleotide sequence: TGCAGCGTTAGGCAGGGGTCTACAGATACGCAGTATTTT.

The V and J genes are TRBV4-3 and TRBJ1-2; 7 positions agree with TRBD1. Germline loops: CDR1 LGHNA, CDR2 YSLEER. CDR3 length: 16 amino acids. Trimming took 2 bases from V and 7 from J; bases not matched to a gene: 13. The CDR3 is CASSQMGGQSLSGYTF. As DNA, the CDR3 is TGCGCCAGCAGCCAAATGGGGGGACAGAGCTTATCTGGCTACACCTTC.